This T cell receptor (beta chain) appears in the sequencing data of a study of blood T cell repertoires in COVID-19. About the research overall: Sources were T cells, B-cell-depleted T cells, or PBMCs; the material itself was cDNA or gDNA.

The CDR3 totals 14 residues. V lost 5 bases, J lost 4 bases, and 12 bases lay in between. Germline values: CDR1 MNHEY, CDR2 SMNVEV (reference sequence). This clone was observed many times. The authors' processing: Cell counts per sample came from amplifying reference gene primers. Produced via immunoSEQ multiplex PCR; TCRdb's table is partial and in-frame only. D and trimming come from the DNA, and the V and J calls and clone size come from that table. In the table there are 200,000 to 300,000 clones, 82% of which are singletons. The chain couples TRBV27 to TRBJ1-5; no reliable D call. The receptor was isolated from a woman aged 60-75 years with active or convalescent COVID-19. The sequenced sample consisted of peripheral blood. The CDR3 protein is CASSLRHPNQPQHF. The CDR3 coding sequence is TGTGCCAGCAGTCTTCGACACCCTAATCAGCCCCAGCATTTT.